This T cell receptor (beta chain) emerged from a study of T cell changes during pregnancy in multiple sclerosis. Sequencing used immunoSEQ multiplex PCR; TCRdb keeps in-frame clones, though not all of them. The sample lists fewer than 30,000 clones, roughly 90% occurring once. This CDR3 spans 15 amino acids. J lost 3 bases, V lost 6 bases, and 4 bases had no gene match. In germline, CDR1 is MNHEY, CDR2 SVGAGI. In its sample, this clone was seen a few times. This material consisted of CD8+ T cells from peripheral blood mononuclear cells, taken in the third trimester of pregnancy. The genes are TRBV6-5 and TRBJ2-1, with TRBD2 matching 11 bases. This sequence originates from a female donor in good health, enrolled as a control in a pregnancy study. CDR3 nucleotides: TGTGCCAGCAGCTATACTAGCGGGAGCTACAATGAGCAGTTCTTC. This sequence encodes CASSYTSGSYNEQFF.